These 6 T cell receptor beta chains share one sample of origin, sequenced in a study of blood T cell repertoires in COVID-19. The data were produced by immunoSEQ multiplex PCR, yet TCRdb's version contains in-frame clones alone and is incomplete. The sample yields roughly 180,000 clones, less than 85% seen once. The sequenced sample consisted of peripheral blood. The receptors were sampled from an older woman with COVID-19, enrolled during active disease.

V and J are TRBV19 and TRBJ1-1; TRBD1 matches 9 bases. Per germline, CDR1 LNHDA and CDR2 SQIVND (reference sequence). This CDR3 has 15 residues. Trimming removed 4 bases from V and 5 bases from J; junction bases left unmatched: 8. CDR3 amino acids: CASSTGTGRWTEAFF. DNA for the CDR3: TGTGCCAGTAGTACTGGGACAGGGAGGTGGACTGAAGCTTTCTTT.

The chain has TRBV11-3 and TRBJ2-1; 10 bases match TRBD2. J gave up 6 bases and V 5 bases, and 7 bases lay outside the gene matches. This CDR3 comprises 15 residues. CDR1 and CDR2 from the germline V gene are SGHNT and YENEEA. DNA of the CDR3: TGTGCCAGCAGCCCGGGGCTAGCGGGAGTCAATGAGCAGTTCTTC. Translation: CASSPGLAGVNEQFF.

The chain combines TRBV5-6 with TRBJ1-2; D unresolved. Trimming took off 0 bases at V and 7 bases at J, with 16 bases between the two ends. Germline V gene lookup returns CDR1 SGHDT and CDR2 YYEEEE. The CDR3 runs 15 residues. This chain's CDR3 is CASSLDTVPRFGYTF. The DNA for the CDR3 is TGTGCCAGCAGCTTGGATACGGTTCCCCGTTTTGGCTACACCTTC.

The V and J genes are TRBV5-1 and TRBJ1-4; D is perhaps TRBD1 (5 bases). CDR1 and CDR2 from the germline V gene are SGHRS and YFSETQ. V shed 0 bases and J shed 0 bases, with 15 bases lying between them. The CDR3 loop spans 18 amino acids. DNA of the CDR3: TGCGCCAGCAGCTTGGTGGGGCAGCCACAGGCAACTAATGAAAAACTGTTTTTT. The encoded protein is CASSLVGQPQATNEKLFF. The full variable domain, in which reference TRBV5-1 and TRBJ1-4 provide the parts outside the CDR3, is KAGVTQTPRYLIKTRGQQVTLSCSPISGHRSVSWYQQTPGQGLQFLFEYFSETQRNKGNFPGRFSGRQFSNSRSEMNVSTLELGDSALYLCASSLVGQPQATNEKLFFGSGTQLSVL.

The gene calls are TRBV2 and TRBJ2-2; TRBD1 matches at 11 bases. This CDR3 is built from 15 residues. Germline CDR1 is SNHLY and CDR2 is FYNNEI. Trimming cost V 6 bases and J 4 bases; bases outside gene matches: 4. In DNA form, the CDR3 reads TGTGCCAGCAGGGACAGGGGGCTAGGCACCGGGGAGCTGTTTTTT. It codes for CASRDRGLGTGELFF.

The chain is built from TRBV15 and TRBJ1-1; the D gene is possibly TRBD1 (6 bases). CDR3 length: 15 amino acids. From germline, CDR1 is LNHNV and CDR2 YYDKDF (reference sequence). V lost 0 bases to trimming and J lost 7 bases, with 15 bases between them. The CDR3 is CATSRDSRGRGEAFF. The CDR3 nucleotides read TGTGCCACCAGCAGAGATTCCAGGGGACGGGGTGAAGCTTTCTTT.